This T cell receptor (beta chain) comes out of a study of T cell clones after liver transplantation. Across the study: TCRbeta sequencing after a pre-transplant mixed lymphocyte reaction identified graft-donor-reactive clones, later tracked in post-transplant blood. As an antigen-independent comparator, third-party-reactive TCRbeta sequences came from pre-transplant mixed lymphocyte reactions.

Germline values: CDR1 SGHAT, CDR2 FQNNGV. CDR3 length equals 16 residues. The V gene end was trimmed by 2 bases and the J gene end by 6 bases; junction bases not matched to a gene: 7. CD3+CD4+ and CD3+CD8+ cells were FACS-sorted from thawed unstimulated PBMCs. This clone showed up just a few times. Sequencing was performed with immunoSEQ multiplex PCR; in TCRdb, only in-frame clones are kept and a portion is missing. The sample has just over 60,000 clones, about two thirds seen once. This clonotype was sampled from a human donor who received a liver transplant. The material sequenced was CD4+ T cells from blood, taken before liver transplant. The V call is TRBV11-2, the J call TRBJ2-1; 10 positions agree with TRBD2. The CDR3 reads CASSLRGSGGANEQFF. The CDR3 DNA reads as TGTGCCAGCAGCTTACGGGGGAGCGGGGGGGCCAATGAGCAGTTCTTC.